This T cell receptor (beta chain) was sequenced for a study of blood T cell repertoires in COVID-19. On the study more broadly: In each case, the material was cDNA or gDNA derived from T cells, B-cell-depleted T cells, or PBMCs.

The CDR3 runs 14 residues. Between the trimmed V and J ends, which lost 4 bases and 6 bases, there was a span of 16 bases. Germline loops: CDR1 SGHRS, CDR2 YFSETQ. The method was immunoSEQ multiplex PCR; TCRdb's version includes in-frame clones alone and lacks a portion of them. Of approximately 350,000 clones listed, roughly 87% are singletons. Which cohort a participant joined came from the clinical history participants gave. Material: PBMCs or T cells enriched from blood (not recorded which). The TCR sequence derives from a woman aged 25-40 years who had recovered from COVID-19. The chain couples TRBV5-1 to TRBJ1-2; TRBD1 is a possible D gene (5 bases). The CDR3, as DNA: TGCGCCAGCAGCCCCGACAGCCTAATAGATGGCTACACCTTC. This translates into CASSPDSLIDGYTF. Variable domain in full (rest from reference TRBV5-1 and TRBJ1-2): KAGVTQTPRYLIKTRGQQVTLSCSPISGHRSVSWYQQTPGQGLQFLFEYFSETQRNKGNFPGRFSGRQFSNSRSEMNVSTLELGDSALYLCASSPDSLIDGYTFGSGTRLTVV.